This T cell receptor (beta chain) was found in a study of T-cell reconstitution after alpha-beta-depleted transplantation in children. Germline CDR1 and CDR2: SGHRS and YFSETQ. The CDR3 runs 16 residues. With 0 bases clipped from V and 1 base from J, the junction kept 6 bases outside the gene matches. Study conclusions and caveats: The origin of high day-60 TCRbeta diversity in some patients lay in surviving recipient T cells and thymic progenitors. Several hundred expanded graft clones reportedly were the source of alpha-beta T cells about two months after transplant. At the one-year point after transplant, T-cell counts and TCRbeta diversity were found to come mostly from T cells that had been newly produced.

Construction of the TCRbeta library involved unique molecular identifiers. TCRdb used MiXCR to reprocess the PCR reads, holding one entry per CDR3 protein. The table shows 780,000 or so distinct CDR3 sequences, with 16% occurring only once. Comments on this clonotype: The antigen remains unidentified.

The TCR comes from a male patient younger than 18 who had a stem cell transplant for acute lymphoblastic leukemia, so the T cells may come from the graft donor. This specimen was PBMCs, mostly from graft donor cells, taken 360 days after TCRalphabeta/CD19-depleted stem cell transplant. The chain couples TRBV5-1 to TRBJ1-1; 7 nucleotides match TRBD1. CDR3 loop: CASSLAPTGPNTEAFF. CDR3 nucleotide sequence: TGCGCCAGCAGCTTGGCGCCGACAGGGCCGAACACTGAAGCTTTCTTT.